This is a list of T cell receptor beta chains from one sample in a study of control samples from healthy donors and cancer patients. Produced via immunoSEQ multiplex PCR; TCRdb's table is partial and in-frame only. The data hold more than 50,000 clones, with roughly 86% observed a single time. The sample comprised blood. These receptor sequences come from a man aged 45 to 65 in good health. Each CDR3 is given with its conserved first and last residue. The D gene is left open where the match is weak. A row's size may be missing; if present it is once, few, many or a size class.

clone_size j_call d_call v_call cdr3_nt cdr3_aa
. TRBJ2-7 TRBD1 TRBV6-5 TGTGCCAGCACCAACGCCGGGACAGGGTATACCAAGCAGTACTTC CASTNAGTGYTKQYF
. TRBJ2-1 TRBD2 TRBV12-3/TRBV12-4 TGTGCCAGCAGGACCCCAGCGGGAGTGGTGCAGTTCTTC CASRTPAGVVQFF
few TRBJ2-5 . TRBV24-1 TGTGCCACCAGTGGGCTTGGACAGCCCCAAGAGACCCAGTACTTC CATSGLGQPQETQYF
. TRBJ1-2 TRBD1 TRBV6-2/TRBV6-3 TGTGCCAGCAGCCCAACGACAGGGTTCTATGGCTACACCTTC CASSPTTGFYGYTF
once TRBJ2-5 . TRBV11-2 TGTGCCAGCAGCCTGGGTCTGATTGGGGAGACCCAGTACTTC CASSLGLIGETQYF
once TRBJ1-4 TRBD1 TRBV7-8 TGTGCCAGCAGCCCACCTCGACAGGGCGGTGGAGAAAAACTGTTTTTT CASSPPRQGGGEKLFF
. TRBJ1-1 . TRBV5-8 TGTGCCAGCAGCTCCGGACTCTTGAACACTGAAGCTTTCTTT CASSSGLLNTEAFF
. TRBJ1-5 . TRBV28 TGTGCCAGCAGTTTCGGGATTGATCAGCCCCAGCATTTT CASSFGIDQPQHF
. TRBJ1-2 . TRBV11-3 TGTGCCAGCAGCTTAGATCAACCGGGGAGCGGCTACACCTTC CASSLDQPGSGYTF
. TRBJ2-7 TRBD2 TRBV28 TGTGCCAGCAGTTTCGCGGGAGATGGAGTGGAGCAGTACTTC CASSFAGDGVEQYF
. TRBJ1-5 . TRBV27 TGTGCCAGCAGTTTGGGGAAGGATCAGCCCCAGCATTTT CASSLGKDQPQHF
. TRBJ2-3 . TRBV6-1 TGTGCCAGCAGTGAACCCCTGGATACGCAGTATTTT CASSEPLDTQYF
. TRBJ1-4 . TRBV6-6 TGTGCCAGCAGTCAACTGGGGCCAGAAAAACTGTTTTTT CASSQLGPEKLFF
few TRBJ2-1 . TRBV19 TGTGCCAGTAGAGGAGGGAGCTCAGTTTACAATGAGCAGTTCTTC CASRGGSSVYNEQFF
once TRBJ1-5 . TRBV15 TGTGCCACCAGCAGAGTAGGGGGGGTGCGAAATCAGCCCCAGCATTTT CATSRVGGVRNQPQHF
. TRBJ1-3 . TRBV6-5 TGTGCCAGCAGGCCGAACTACCAGGAGGGAAACACCATATATTTT CASRPNYQEGNTIYF
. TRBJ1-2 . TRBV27 TGTGCCAGCAGTTTAGTACACGGCGATGGCTACACCTTC CASSLVHGDGYTF
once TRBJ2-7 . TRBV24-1 TGTGCCACCAGTGATTCCGGGCCGGGATATTGGAACGAGCAGTACTTC CATSDSGPGYWNEQYF
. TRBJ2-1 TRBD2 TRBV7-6 TGTGCCAGCAGCCCGGGACTAGCGGCCTACAATGAGCAGTTCTTC CASSPGLAAYNEQFF